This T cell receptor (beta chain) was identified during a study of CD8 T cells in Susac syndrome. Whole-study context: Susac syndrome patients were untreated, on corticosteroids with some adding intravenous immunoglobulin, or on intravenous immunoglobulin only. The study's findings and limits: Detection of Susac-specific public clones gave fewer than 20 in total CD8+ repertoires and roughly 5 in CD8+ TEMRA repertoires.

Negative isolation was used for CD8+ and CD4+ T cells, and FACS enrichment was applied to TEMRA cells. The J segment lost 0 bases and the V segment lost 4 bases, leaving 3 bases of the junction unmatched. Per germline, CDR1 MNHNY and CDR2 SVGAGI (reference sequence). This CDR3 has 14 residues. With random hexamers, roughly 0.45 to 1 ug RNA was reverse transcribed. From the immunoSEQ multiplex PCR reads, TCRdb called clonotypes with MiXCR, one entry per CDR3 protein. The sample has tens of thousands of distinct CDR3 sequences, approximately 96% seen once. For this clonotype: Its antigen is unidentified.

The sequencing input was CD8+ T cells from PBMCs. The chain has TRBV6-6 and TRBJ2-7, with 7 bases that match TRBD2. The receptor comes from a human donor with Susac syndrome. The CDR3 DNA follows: TGTGCCAGCAGTTGGCGGGGGAGCTCCTACGAGCAGTACTTC. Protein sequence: CASSWRGSSYEQYF.